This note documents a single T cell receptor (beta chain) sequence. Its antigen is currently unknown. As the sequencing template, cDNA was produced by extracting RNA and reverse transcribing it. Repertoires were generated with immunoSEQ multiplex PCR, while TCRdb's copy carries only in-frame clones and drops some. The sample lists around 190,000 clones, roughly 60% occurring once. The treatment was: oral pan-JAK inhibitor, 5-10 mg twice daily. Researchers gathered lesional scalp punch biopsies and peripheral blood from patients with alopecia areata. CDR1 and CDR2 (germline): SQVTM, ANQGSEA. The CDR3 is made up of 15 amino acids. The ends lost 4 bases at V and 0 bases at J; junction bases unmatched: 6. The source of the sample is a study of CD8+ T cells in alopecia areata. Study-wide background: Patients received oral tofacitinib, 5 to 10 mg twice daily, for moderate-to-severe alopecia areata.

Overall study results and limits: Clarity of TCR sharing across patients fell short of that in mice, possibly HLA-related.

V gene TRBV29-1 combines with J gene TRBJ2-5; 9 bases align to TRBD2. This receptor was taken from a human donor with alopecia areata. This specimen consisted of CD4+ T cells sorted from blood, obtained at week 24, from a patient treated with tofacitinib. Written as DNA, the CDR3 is TGCAGCGTTGTCTCCCTAGCGGGGTACCAAGAGACCCAGTACTTC. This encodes CSVVSLAGYQETQYF. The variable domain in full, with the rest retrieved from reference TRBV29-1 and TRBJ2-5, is SAVISQKPSRDICQRGTSLTIQCQVDSQVTMMFWYRQQPGQSLTLIATANQGSEATYESGFVIDKFPISRPNLTFSTLTVSNMSPEDSSIYLCSVVSLAGYQETQYFGPGTRLLVL.